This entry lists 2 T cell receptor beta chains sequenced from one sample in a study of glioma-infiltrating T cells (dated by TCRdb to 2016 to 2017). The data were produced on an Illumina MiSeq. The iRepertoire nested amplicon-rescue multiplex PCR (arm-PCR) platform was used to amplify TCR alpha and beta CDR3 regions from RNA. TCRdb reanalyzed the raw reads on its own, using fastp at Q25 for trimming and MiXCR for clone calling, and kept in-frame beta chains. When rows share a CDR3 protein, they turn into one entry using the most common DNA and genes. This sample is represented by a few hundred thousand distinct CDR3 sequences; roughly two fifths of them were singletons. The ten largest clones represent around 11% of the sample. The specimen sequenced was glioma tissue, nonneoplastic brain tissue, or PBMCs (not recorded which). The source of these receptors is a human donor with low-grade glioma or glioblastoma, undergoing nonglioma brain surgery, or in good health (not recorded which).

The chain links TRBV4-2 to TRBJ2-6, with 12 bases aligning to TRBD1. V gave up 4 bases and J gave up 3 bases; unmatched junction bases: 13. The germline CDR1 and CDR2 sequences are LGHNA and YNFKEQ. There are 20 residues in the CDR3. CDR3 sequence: CASSLNPGTGGILGANVLTF. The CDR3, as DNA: TGTGCCAGCAGCCTTAATCCCGGGACAGGGGGCATCCTTGGGGCCAACGTCCTGACTTTC.

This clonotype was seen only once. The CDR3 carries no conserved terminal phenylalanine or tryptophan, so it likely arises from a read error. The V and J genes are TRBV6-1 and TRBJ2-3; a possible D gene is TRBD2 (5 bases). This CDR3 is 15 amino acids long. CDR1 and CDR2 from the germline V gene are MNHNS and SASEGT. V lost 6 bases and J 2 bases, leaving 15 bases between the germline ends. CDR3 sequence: CASSQSGGHTDTQYS. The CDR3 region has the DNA TGTGCCAGCAGCCAATCTGGCGGGCACACAGATACGCAGTATTCT.